Below, 31 T cell receptor beta chains from the same sample are listed, as sequenced in a study of cytomegalovirus exposure and HLA in healthy donors (dated by TCRdb to about 2017). The library was made by the immunoSEQ multiplex PCR assay. The multiplex PCR relied on a mix of 60 forward primers for TCR Vbeta segments and 13 reverse primers for TCR Jbeta segments. The immuneACCESS repertoire file appears here via TCRdb, limited to in-frame rearrangements. These files lack a portion of the clones; in checked studies, under half of the deficit traces to unresolved V genes, and the cause of the others is not known. For this sample there are 110,000 to 150,000 clones; 70% appear just once. Roughly 1.9% of the sample belongs to the ten largest clones. Sequenced: PBMCs. The origin of the receptors is an older woman in good health and CMV-seropositive.

As to this clone: This CDR3 is also generated by other DNA sequences in the sample. This chain joins TRBV19 and TRBJ2-5; 7 bases are a match to TRBD2. Germline lookup yields CDR1 LNHDA and CDR2 SQIVND (reference sequence). CDR3 length: 12 amino acids. The V and J ends lost 9 bases and 5 bases, in that order; junction bases with no gene match: 6. The CDR3 region is CASRLAGETQYF. CDR3 bases: TGTGCCAGCCGACTAGCAGGGGAGACCCAGTACTTC.

For the CDR3, the DNA is TGTGCCAGTAGTATAGACTACAGCTCTAACTATGGCTACACCTTC. Amino acids: CASSIDYSSNYGYTF. V and J are TRBV19 and TRBJ1-2, with no clear D. The V end lost 0 bases, the J end lost 0 bases, and 8 bases lay between the germline ends. The V gene's germline CDR1 is LNHDA and CDR2 SQIVND (reference sequence). The CDR3 loop spans 15 amino acids. Full variable domain (missing parts from reference TRBV19 and TRBJ1-2): DGGITQSPKYLFRKEGQNVTLSCEQNLNHDAMYWYRQDPGQGLRLIYYSQIVNDFQKGDIAEGYSVSREKKESFPLTVTSAQKNPTAFYLCASSIDYSSNYGYTFGSGTRLTVV.

The chain uses TRBV7-2 and TRBJ1-5; D might be TRBD1 (5 bases). Germline CDR1 is SGHTA and CDR2 is FQGNSA. The CDR3 runs to 13 residues. V was trimmed by 1 base and J by 6 bases, leaving 7 bases between them. CDR3 residues: CASSLEGVQPQHF. For the CDR3, the DNA is TGTGCCAGCAGCTTAGAAGGGGTTCAGCCCCAGCATTTT.

The V call is TRBV28, the J call TRBJ1-4, with D uncertain. The germline V and J ends were trimmed by 7 bases and 6 bases, with 21 bases remaining between them. The CDR3 contains 16 residues. From germline, CDR1 is MDHEN and CDR2 SYDVKM. The CDR3 nucleotides read TGTGCCAGCACCCTAGTTGGGAGGGTCGGGGATGAAAAACTGTTTTTT. It is translated as CASTLVGRVGDEKLFF.

The V call is TRBV5-1, the J call TRBJ1-4; D is possibly TRBD1 (5 bases). Germline values: CDR1 SGHRS, CDR2 YFSETQ. V lost 0 bases to trimming and J lost 8 bases, with 14 bases between them. The CDR3 is made up of 15 amino acids. The CDR3 loop reads CASSLGPGDGEKLFF. The CDR3, as DNA: TGCGCCAGCAGCTTGGGCCCGGGGGATGGAGAAAAACTGTTTTTT.

The V gene is TRBV10-3, the J gene TRBJ2-1; 7 bases align to TRBD2. The CDR3 covers 11 residues. Germline loops: CDR1 ENHRY, CDR2 SYGVKD. Unmatched junction bases numbered 7, after V lost 11 bases and J lost 9 bases. CDR3 DNA sequence: TGTGCCCCCCTCGCTAGCGGTGAGCAGTTCTTC. It translates to CAPLASGEQFF.

The chain couples TRBV28 to TRBJ2-7; TRBD2 aligns across 10 bases. The CDR3 spans 16 residues. Germline V lookup: CDR1 MDHEN, CDR2 SYDVKM. Trimming removed 6 bases from V and 5 bases from J; junction bases left unmatched: 13. Here the CDR3 reads CASRGYSGRPKDEQYF. DNA of the CDR3: TGTGCCAGCAGGGGGTATAGCGGGAGGCCCAAGGACGAGCAGTACTTC.

The chain combines TRBV19 with TRBJ1-1; maybe TRBD1 (6 bases). Germline V gene sequence: CDR1 LNHDA, CDR2 SQIVND (reference sequence). Trimming removed 8 bases from V and 5 bases from J, with 18 bases in between. CDR3 size: 14 residues. CDR3 residues: CASFSTGRRTEAFF. The CDR3 DNA reads TGTGCCAGTTTCTCAACAGGGCGAAGGACTGAAGCTTTCTTT.

V gene TRBV14 combines with J gene TRBJ2-3; D ambiguous. The CDR3 consists of 15 residues. V was clipped by 0 bases and J by 5 bases, with 12 bases between them. The V gene's germline CDR1 is SGHDN and CDR2 FVKESK. CDR3 loop: CASSQDYAPGDTQYF. The CDR3 DNA is TGTGCCAGCAGCCAAGACTATGCCCCCGGAGATACGCAGTATTTT.

The rearrangement links TRBV13 to TRBJ2-5; TRBD2 matches at 8 bases. The trim removed 5 bases at V and 0 bases at J, leaving 8 bases unmatched. The CDR3 sequence is 16 residues long. Germline assignment: CDR1 PRHDT and CDR2 FYEKMQ (reference sequence). CDR3 protein: CASSPGGRVHQETQYF. CDR3 nucleotide sequence: TGTGCCAGCAGCCCGGGGGGGAGGGTACACCAAGAGACCCAGTACTTC.

V and J are TRBV28 and TRBJ1-2; 9 bases line up with TRBD1. Trimming took 5 bases from V and 6 from J; bases not matched to a gene: 7. CDR1 and CDR2 (germline): MDHEN, SYDVKM. The CDR3 is 14 amino acids. The CDR3 DNA is TGTGCCAGCAGTCCCGGACAGGGGTTTCATGGCTACACCTTC. Translation gives CASSPGQGFHGYTF.

V usage is TRBV7-9 and J usage is TRBJ2-5; 8 bases are a match to TRBD2. Germline trimming cut 5 bases from V and 5 bases from J; bases unmatched to any gene: 10. CDR1 SEHNR and CDR2 FQNEAQ come from the germline V gene (reference sequence). The CDR3 covers 15 residues. CDR3 DNA: TGTGCCAGCAGCATAACCGGGACTAGGGGGGAGACCCAGTACTTC. It encodes CASSITGTRGETQYF.

This chain connects TRBV10-2 to TRBJ2-5; a possible D gene is TRBD2 (7 bases). The CDR3 is 15 residues long. Germline-derived CDR1 and CDR2 are WSHSY and SAAADI. V was cut by 2 bases and J by 1 base, with 11 bases left in between. CDR3 loop: CASSERGGFQETQYF. Here the CDR3 DNA reads TGCGCCAGCAGTGAGAGGGGGGGATTCCAAGAGACCCAGTACTTC.

This clone was seen more than once but under ten times. This sequence joins TRBV6-1 and TRBJ2-2; D is unclear. CDR1 is MNHNS, CDR2 SASEGT, per germline. This CDR3 comprises 14 residues. V lost 6 bases to trimming and J lost 1 base, with 9 bases between them. CDR3 in amino acids: CASRATLNTGELFF. The CDR3 DNA is TGTGCCAGCAGAGCAACGCTGAACACCGGGGAGCTGTTTTTT.

The chain employs TRBV5-1 and TRBJ2-5; the match to TRBD2 covers 14 bases. Germline V gene data show CDR1 as SGHRS and CDR2 as YFSETQ. Germline trimming cut 4 bases from V and 4 bases from J; bases unmatched to any gene: 3. This CDR3 is 15 amino acids long. The DNA for the CDR3 is TGCGCCAGCAGCCCGACTAGCGGGAGGGGAGAGACCCAGTACTTC. It translates to CASSPTSGRGETQYF.

The chain employs TRBV6-1 and TRBJ2-3; 10 bases are a match to TRBD2. Germline V gene lookup returns CDR1 MNHNS and CDR2 SASEGT. Trimming removed 8 bases from V and 9 bases from J; junction bases left unmatched: 2. CDR3 length equals 11 residues. CDR3 bases: TGTGCCAGCCTAGCGGGAGCCACGCAGTATTTT. Residues: CASLAGATQYF.

The genes are TRBV29-1 and TRBJ2-3; D is perhaps TRBD2 (6 bases). This CDR3 comprises 13 residues. V lost 6 bases and J 2 bases, leaving 12 bases between the germline ends. Per germline, CDR1 SQVTM and CDR2 ANQGSEA. The CDR3 protein is CSVRGLATDTQYF. The CDR3 DNA reads TGCAGCGTGAGGGGACTTGCCACAGATACGCAGTATTTT.

This chain links TRBV4-2 with TRBJ2-1, with TRBD2 matching 9 bases. Germline loops: CDR1 LGHNA, CDR2 YNFKEQ. Trimming cost V 3 bases and J 5 bases; bases outside gene matches: 11. The CDR3 consists of 17 residues. The CDR3 loop reads CASSHQGGLAGNNEQFF. In DNA, the CDR3 is TGTGCCAGCAGCCACCAAGGGGGTCTAGCGGGAAACAATGAGCAGTTCTTC.

This chain connects TRBV19 to TRBJ1-5; D gene unclear. V was cut by 5 bases and J by 4 bases, with 9 bases left in between. CDR1 and CDR2 from the germline V gene are LNHDA and SQIVND (reference sequence). CDR3 length: 13 amino acids. The CDR3 sequence is CASSETWNQPQHF. Written as DNA, the CDR3 is TGTGCCAGTAGTGAAACTTGGAATCAGCCCCAGCATTTT.

This chain uses TRBV19 with TRBJ1-5; 9 positions agree with TRBD1. This CDR3 region has 16 residues. Germline V gene sequence: CDR1 LNHDA, CDR2 SQIVND (reference sequence). Losses at the gene ends were 9 bases for V and 2 bases for J; bases not matched to a gene: 11. CDR3 protein: CASLQDRGQGNQPQHF. DNA of the CDR3: TGTGCCAGCCTACAGGACAGGGGCCAGGGCAATCAGCCCCAGCATTTT.

The chain links TRBV5-6 to TRBJ1-5, with TRBD1 matching over 9 bases. From germline, CDR1 is SGHDT and CDR2 YYEEEE. The CDR3 runs to 14 residues. V lost 5 bases and J lost 4; bases outside the gene matches: 4. CDR3 nucleotides: TGTGCCAGCAGGCTGGGACAGGGAAATCAGCCCCAGCATTTT. This translates into CASRLGQGNQPQHF.

The rearrangement uses TRBV2 and TRBJ1-3; a weak D match, TRBD1 (5 bases). The CDR3 consists of 14 residues. V was pared by 4 bases and J by 4 bases, with 11 bases between. The germline V gene encodes CDR1 SNHLY and CDR2 FYNNEI. The CDR3 sequence is CASSAGRSGNTIYF. In DNA, the CDR3 is TGTGCCAGCAGTGCAGGGCGAAGCGGAAACACCATATATTTT.

This clone was detected a few times. The V call is TRBV10-1, the J call TRBJ2-3; 7 bases line up with TRBD2. Per germline, CDR1 WNHNN and CDR2 SYGVQD (reference sequence). V shed 6 bases and J 6 bases; nucleotides not matched to a gene: 9. The CDR3 loop spans 14 amino acids. This chain's CDR3 is CASSAASGTDTQYF. CDR3 sequence (DNA): TGCGCCAGCAGCGCAGCGAGCGGGACGGATACGCAGTATTTT.

This clone has only a few counts. The genes are TRBV6-6 and TRBJ2-7; 7 nucleotides align to TRBD1. Per germline, CDR1 MNHNY and CDR2 SVGAGI (reference sequence). V gave up 0 bases and J gave up 1 base; unmatched junction bases: 3. The CDR3 loop spans 15 amino acids. CDR3: CASSYSGGQSYEQYF. CDR3 DNA: TGTGCCAGCAGTTACTCAGGGGGACAGTCCTACGAGCAGTACTTC.

This clone was detected a few times. The chain employs TRBV2 and TRBJ1-5; 9 bases fit TRBD1. The length of the CDR3 is 16 residues. V shed 3 bases, J shed 4 bases, and the junction held 7 bases outside the gene matches. Germline CDR1 SNHLY, CDR2 FYNNEI. CDR3 coding DNA: TGTGCCAGCAGTGATCCGGGACAGGGAGGAAATCAGCCCCAGCATTTT. It codes for CASSDPGQGGNQPQHF.

The genes are TRBV18 and TRBJ1-5; D not resolved. This CDR3 has 14 residues. Germline CDR1 KGHSH, CDR2 LQKENI. With 3 bases removed from V and 3 bases from J, the gap between germline ends came to 9 bases. CDR3 nucleotides: TGTGCCAGCTCACCTTCTCAACTCAATCAGCCCCAGCATTTT. Its protein product is CASSPSQLNQPQHF.

V gene TRBV7-2 combines with J gene TRBJ1-5; D remains unclear. Trimming removed 5 bases from V and 4 bases from J, with 15 bases in between. This CDR3 has 15 residues. The germline CDR1 and CDR2 sequences are SGHTA and FQGNSA. The CDR3 region has the DNA TGTGCCAGCAGCCCCCCACAGTATGGGAATCAGCCCCAGCATTTT. It encodes CASSPPQYGNQPQHF. Supplemented by reference TRBV7-2 and TRBJ1-5, the full variable domain reads GAGVSQSPSNKVTEKGKDVELRCDPISGHTALYWYRQSLGQGLEFLIYFQGNSAPDKSGLPSDRFSAERTGGSVSTLTIQRTQQEDSAVYLCASSPPQYGNQPQHFGDGTRLSIL.

V usage is TRBV7-6 and J usage is TRBJ1-5, with TRBD1 matching 9 bases. Germline V CDR1 and CDR2: SGHVS, FNYEAQ. The trim removed 1 base at V and 6 bases at J, leaving 4 bases unmatched. CDR3 length equals 15 residues. The CDR3 is CASSLGQGGGQPQHF. The CDR3 DNA sequence: TGTGCCAGCAGCTTAGGACAGGGGGGGGGTCAGCCCCAGCATTTT.

This sequence joins TRBV5-6 and TRBJ1-4; TRBD1 matches 10 bases. The V gene end was trimmed by 2 bases and the J gene end by 8 bases; junction bases not matched to a gene: 6. Germline V lookup: CDR1 SGHDT, CDR2 YYEEEE. The CDR3 is 15 residues long. CDR3 region: CASSFLDRGEEKLFF. CDR3 coding DNA: TGTGCCAGCAGCTTCCTGGACAGGGGGGAGGAAAAACTGTTTTTT.

The chain links TRBV18 to TRBJ2-7, with 7 bases aligning to TRBD1. The length of the CDR3 is 15 residues. V lost 1 base to trimming and J lost 6 bases; unmatched junction nucleotides: 9. Germline assignment: CDR1 KGHSH and CDR2 LQKENI. The CDR3 is CASSPRRGGPGEQYF. The CDR3 DNA sequence: TGTGCCAGCTCACCACGGAGAGGGGGCCCCGGCGAGCAGTACTTC. Supplemented by reference TRBV18 and TRBJ2-7, the full variable domain reads NAGVMQNPRHLVRRRGQEARLRCSPMKGHSHVYWYRQLPEEGLKFMVYLQKENIIDESGMPKERFSAEFPKEGPSILRIQQVVRGDSAAYFCASSPRRGGPGEQYFGPGTRLTVT.

The chain has TRBV19 and TRBJ2-7, with D maybe TRBD1 (5 bases). The CDR3 loop spans 13 amino acids. The germline CDR1 and CDR2 sequences are LNHDA and SQIVND (reference sequence). The V and J ends lost 6 bases and 2 bases respectively, with 11 bases between them. CDR3 sequence: CASSDRKTYEQYF. CDR3 DNA: TGTGCCAGTAGCGACAGAAAAACCTACGAGCAGTACTTC.